This is a list of T cell receptor beta chains from one sample in a study of metastatic and nonmetastatic thyroid tumors. From the PCR reads, TCRdb re-called clones with MiXCR. This sample has about 53,000 clones, with around 20% found just once. The sequencing sample was made of blood. Receptors originate from a female donor with papillary thyroid cancer or a benign thyroid nodule (not recorded which). Some clones in this sample may be carry-over from other donors' samples. Both conserved end residues are part of each CDR3. The D gene is left open where the match is weak. Clone size is stated in some rows and not others, as once, few, many or a class when expanded.

NA	TRBJ2-7	TRBV11-2	many	TGTGCCAGCACCCCCCTGGGTGGCTACGAGCAGTACTTC	CASTPLGGYEQYF
NA	TRBJ2-1	TRBV5-1	many	TGCGCCAGCAAGCAGGGTATTAACAATGAGCAGTTCTTC	CASKQGINNEQFF
NA	TRBJ2-4	TRBV20-1	many	TGCAGTGCTAAAGGGGCCAGCGGGTTAGGTGACATTCAGTACTTC	CSAKGASGLGDIQYF
NA	TRBJ2-1	TRBV9	many	TGTGCCAGCAGCCCCTCAGGGGGGAGATACAATGAGCAGTTCTTC	CASSPSGGRYNEQFF
NA	TRBJ1-5	TRBV12-3/TRBV12-4	many	TGTGCCAGCACCTCCGGACAGCGCATTAAGAATCAGCCCCAGCATTTT	CASTSGQRIKNQPQHF
TRBD1	TRBJ1-2	TRBV27	many	TGTGCCAGCAGTCCCAGAGGGGGGACAGGCCCGACTAAGGGTGGCTACACCTTC	CASSPRGGTGPTKGGYTF
TRBD2	TRBJ2-1	TRBV5-1	NA	TGCGCCAGCAGCTTGTGGTACTCTAGCGGGGCCGACAATGAGCAGTTCTTC	CASSLWYSSGADNEQFF
TRBD2	TRBJ2-3	TRBV4-2	many	TGTGCCAGCAGCCAAGTGGCTGGTAGCGGGAACACAGATACGCAGTATTTT	CASSQVAGSGNTDTQYF
TRBD1	TRBJ1-2	TRBV4-1	many	TGCGCCAGCAGCCAGGGGACAGGGAGCTTTTATGGCTACACCTTC	CASSQGTGSFYGYTF
TRBD2	TRBJ2-3	TRBV6-2/TRBV6-3	many	TGTGCCAGCAACAAAAGACTAGCGGGAGATACGCAGTATTTT	CASNKRLAGDTQYF
TRBD1	TRBJ2-7	TRBV19	many	TGTGCCAGTAGTATAGTGCCCGGGACAGGACACTACGAGCAGTACTTC	CASSIVPGTGHYEQYF
NA	TRBJ2-7	TRBV3-1	NA	TGTGCCAGCAGCCAAGAGGGCGGCATGGGGTTCTACGAGCAGTACTTC	CASSQEGGMGFYEQYF
NA	TRBJ1-2	TRBV7-3	many	TGTGCCAGCAGCTTAAGTCCAGGGCCAATGTATGGCTACACCTTC	CASSLSPGPMYGYTF
NA	TRBJ1-2	TRBV6-1	few	TGTGCCAGCATTGAAGGTAGACAGTATGGCTACACCTTC	CASIEGRQYGYTF
TRBD2	TRBJ2-2	TRBV19	NA	TGTGCCAGTAGTTGGGGACTATTGGGAAACACCGGGGAGCTGTTTTTT	CASSWGLLGNTGELFF
NA	TRBJ1-1	TRBV20-1	many	TGCAGTACGGGACGGCTGAACACTGAAGCTTTCTTT	CSTGRLNTEAFF
NA	TRBJ2-5	TRBV9	many	TGTGCCAGCAGCGCGGCCGGAGGGAGGCAAGAGACCCAGTACTTC	CASSAAGGRQETQYF
NA	TRBJ2-7	TRBV20-1	many	TGCAGTGCTAGAGATGACGGGGCAGCGACAACCTACGAGCAGTACTTC	CSARDDGAATTYEQYF
NA	TRBJ1-4	TRBV7-8	many	TGTGCCAGCAGCTTAGGGCAGGGTTTTGCAAAACTGTTTTTT	CASSLGQGFAKLFF
NA	TRBJ2-1	TRBV27	NA	TGTGCCAGTAGTCCCTACTCCCGATTATTTGAGCAGTTCTTC	CASSPYSRLFEQFF
TRBD1	TRBJ1-6	TRBV30	few	TGTGCCTGGAGCGCTGGGACAGGTTCACCCCTCCACTTT	CAWSAGTGSPLHF
NA	TRBJ1-5	TRBV7-2	NA	TGTGCCAGCAGCCTACGCCAGGGTGGCACAGATTCGCAGCATTTT	CASSLRQGGTDSQHF
TRBD1	TRBJ1-6	TRBV4-1	NA	TGCGCCAGCAGCCAAGAGGAGACAGGGAATAATTCACCCCTCCACTTT	CASSQEETGNNSPLHF
NA	TRBJ2-7	TRBV25-1	many	TGTGCCAGCAGCGGAGGGGGCCGGTACGAGCAGTACTTC	CASSGGGRYEQYF
NA	TRBJ1-1	TRBV12-3/TRBV12-4	many	TGTGCCAGCAGACTTGGACAGAACCCGCCGGCTTTCTTT	CASRLGQNPPAFF
NA	TRBJ2-1	TRBV4-1	many	TGCGCCAGCAGCCTAGAGACAGCTTACAATGAGCAGTTCTTC	CASSLETAYNEQFF
NA	TRBJ2-7	TRBV27	many	TGTGCTACCTCGACGGGCAACCTCGACGAGCAGTACTTC	CATSTGNLDEQYF
NA	TRBJ2-4	TRBV20-1	many	TGCAGTGCAAGACAGGGAGGGGGCAAAAACATTCAGTACTTC	CSARQGGGKNIQYF
TRBD2	TRBJ2-1	TRBV7-9	many	TGTGCCAGCGGGAGGGCCTACAATGAGCAGTTCTTC	CASGRAYNEQFF
NA	TRBJ1-2	TRBV20-1	many	TGCAGTGCTAGAGAGATCCCGGGTGGCTATGGCTACACCTTC	CSAREIPGGYGYTF
NA	TRBJ2-1	TRBV10-3	many	TGTGCCATCGCGGGGGGGACAGGGGAACCCCTTGAGCAGTTCTTC	CAIAGGTGEPLEQFF
NA	TRBJ1-1	TRBV10-1	many	TGCGCCAGCAGTGAGAGGTCAGGACCTAACACTGAAGCTTTCTTT	CASSERSGPNTEAFF
NA	TRBJ2-1	TRBV5-4	many	TGTGCCAGCAGCGCCAGGGGTACTGAGCAGTTCTTC	CASSARGTEQFF
TRBD2	TRBJ2-1	TRBV11-1	many	TGTGCCAGCAGTCTCGGACTAGCGGGACTATACAATGAGCAGTTCTTC	CASSLGLAGLYNEQFF
TRBD1	TRBJ1-4	TRBV28	many	TGTGCCAGCAGTTTCAAAGGACAGGGCTCTTTGTATTGGGCAGCTGAAAAACTGTTTTTT	CASSFKGQGSLYWAAEKLFF
NA	TRBJ1-2	TRBV19	many	TGTGCCAGTAAATTAACCCAGGGCAGTCTCTATGGCTACACCTTC	CASKLTQGSLYGYTF
NA	TRBJ2-7	TRBV27	many	TGTGCCAGCAGTTTCGCCGGGGGATTCTACGAGCAGTACTTC	CASSFAGGFYEQYF
NA	TRBJ2-6	TRBV5-1	once	TGCGCCAGCAGCTTGGCAATCTCTGGGGCCAAAGCCCTGACTTTC	CASSLAISGAKALTF
NA	TRBJ2-2	TRBV18	many	TGTGCCAGCTCACCCTACCTGGGGGTCGACACCGGGGAGCTGTTTTTT	CASSPYLGVDTGELFF
NA	TRBJ1-2	TRBV4-1	many	TGCGCCAGCAGCCAAGATGGTGGAGGCTCCGGCTACACCTTC	CASSQDGGGSGYTF
TRBD1	TRBJ2-1	TRBV4-2	many	TGTGCCAGCAGCCAGGCTAGGGGGCTGTACAATGAGCAGTTCTTC	CASSQARGLYNEQFF
NA	TRBJ1-1	TRBV18	many	TGTGCCAGCTCAGCGGTAAAGGGCAAGACTGAAGCTTTCTTT	CASSAVKGKTEAFF
NA	TRBJ1-1	TRBV9	many	TGTGCCAGCAGCGTAGACGCTTACACTGAAGCTTTCTTT	CASSVDAYTEAFF
NA	TRBJ1-5	TRBV20-1	many	TGCAGTGCCCCCTCGCAGGGCCCCCAGCATTTT	CSAPSQGPQHF
TRBD1	TRBJ1-1	TRBV7-9	many	TGTGCCAGCAGCCATGGCGACAGGGAGAACACTGAAGCTTTCTTT	CASSHGDRENTEAFF
NA	TRBJ2-1	TRBV19	many	TGTGCCAGTAGTACCGGGACGGTTTCCTACAATGAGCAGTTCTTC	CASSTGTVSYNEQFF
NA	TRBJ1-2	TRBV6-1	many	TGTGCCAGCAGTGCATCCAGGGGAGGAGACTATGGCTACACCTTC	CASSASRGGDYGYTF
NA	TRBJ2-5	TRBV24-1	many	TGTGCCACCAGTGATGCCCGCTTTGCGGGCCAAGAGACCCAGTACTTC	CATSDARFAGQETQYF
TRBD2	TRBJ2-3	TRBV27	many	TGTGCCAGCTCTCCCTCCCGGGACTACACCACAGATACGCAGTATTTT	CASSPSRDYTTDTQYF
NA	TRBJ2-2	TRBV18	NA	TGTGCCAGCTCACCAGATCAGGGGACCAAAACCGGGGAGCTGTTTTTT	CASSPDQGTKTGELFF
TRBD2	TRBJ2-3	TRBV24-1	many	TGTGCCACCACACGGGGGGGAACAGATACGCAGTATTTT	CATTRGGTDTQYF
NA	TRBJ2-5	TRBV6-1	many	TGTGCCAGCGCCAAGAGGCCCTTTAGGATGGAGACCCAGTACTTC	CASAKRPFRMETQYF
TRBD2	TRBJ2-3	TRBV6-1	many	TGTGCCGCCGTCGCGGGAGGGCTCACAGATACGCAGTATTTT	CAAVAGGLTDTQYF
TRBD1	TRBJ1-2	TRBV28	many	TGTGCCAGCAGTTATGGACAGGGGGGGAATGGCTACACCTTC	CASSYGQGGNGYTF
NA	TRBJ1-5	TRBV2	NA	TGTGCCAGCAGTCCCACGACAGTCGCCAATCAGCGCCAGCATTTT	CASSPTTVANQRQHF
TRBD1	TRBJ1-6	TRBV5-1	NA	TGCGCCAGCAGCGGGCTGACAGGGCATTCACCCCTCCACTTT	CASSGLTGHSPLHF
NA	TRBJ2-5	TRBV7-6	many	TGTGCCAGCAGCGGGGTGGTAGAGACCCAGTACTTC	CASSGVVETQYF
NA	TRBJ1-2	TRBV4-2	NA	TGTGCCAGCAGCCAAGGGTTCTATGGATACACCTTC	CASSQGFYGYTF
TRBD2	TRBJ2-1	TRBV20-1	once	TGCGGTGCGCCTCCCACTAGCGGGAGGTCCAACAATGAGCAGTTCTTC	CGAPPTSGRSNNEQFF